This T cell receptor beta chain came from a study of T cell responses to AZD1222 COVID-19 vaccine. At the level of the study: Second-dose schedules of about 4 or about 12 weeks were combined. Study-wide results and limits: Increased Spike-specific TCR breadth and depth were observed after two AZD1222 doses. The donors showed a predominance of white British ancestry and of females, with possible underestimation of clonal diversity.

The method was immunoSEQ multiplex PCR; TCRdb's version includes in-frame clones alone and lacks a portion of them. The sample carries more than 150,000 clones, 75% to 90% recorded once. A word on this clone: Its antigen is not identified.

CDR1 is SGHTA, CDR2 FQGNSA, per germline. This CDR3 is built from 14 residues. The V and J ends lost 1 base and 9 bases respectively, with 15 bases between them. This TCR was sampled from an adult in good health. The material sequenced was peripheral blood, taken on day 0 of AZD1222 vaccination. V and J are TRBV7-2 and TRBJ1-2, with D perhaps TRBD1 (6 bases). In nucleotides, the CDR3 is TGTGCCAGCAGCTTAGGGGGGCAGATGGTTAGCTACACCTTC. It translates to CASSLGGQMVSYTF.